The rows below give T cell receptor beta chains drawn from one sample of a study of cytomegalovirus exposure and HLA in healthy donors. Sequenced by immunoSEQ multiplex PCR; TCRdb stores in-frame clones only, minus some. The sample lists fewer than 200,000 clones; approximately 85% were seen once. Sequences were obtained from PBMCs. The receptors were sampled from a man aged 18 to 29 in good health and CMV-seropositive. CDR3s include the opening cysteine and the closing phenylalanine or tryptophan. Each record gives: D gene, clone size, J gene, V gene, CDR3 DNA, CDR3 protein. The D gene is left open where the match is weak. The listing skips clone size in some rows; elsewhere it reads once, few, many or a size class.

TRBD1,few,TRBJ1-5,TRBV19,TGTGCCACCAAGGACAGGGGGATACAGCCCCAGCATTTT,CATKDRGIQPQHF
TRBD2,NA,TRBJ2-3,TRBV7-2,TGTGCCAGCAGCTTAGGACTAGCGGGGGCCCCCTATAGCACAGATACGCAGTATTTT,CASSLGLAGAPYSTDTQYF
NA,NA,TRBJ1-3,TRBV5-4,TGTGCCAGCAGCTTGGGACGGGGTTCTGGAAACACCATATATTTT,CASSLGRGSGNTIYF
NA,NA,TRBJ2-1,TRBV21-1,TGTGCCAGCAGCAAGGAAACAGGGATTTCCTACAATGAGCAGTTCTTC,CASSKETGISYNEQFF
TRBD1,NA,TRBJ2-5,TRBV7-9,TGTGCCGCAGGGACAGGGACGGAGACCCAGTACTTC,CAAGTGTETQYF
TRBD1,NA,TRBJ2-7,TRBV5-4,TGTGCCAGCAGCTTGTGGGCAGGGGGACGCGAGCAGTACTTC,CASSLWAGGREQYF
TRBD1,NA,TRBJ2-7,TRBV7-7,TGTGCTAGCAGCTTAGGGACAGGGTTGTCGGGCGAGCAGTACTTC,CASSLGTGLSGEQYF
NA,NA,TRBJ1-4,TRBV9,TGTGCCAGCAGCGTGGGTGGGGGCTATGAAAAACTGTTTTTT,CASSVGGGYEKLFF
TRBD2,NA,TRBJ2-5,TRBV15,TGTGCCACCAGCAGAGGTACTGCTAGCGGGGGGGCCGAGACCCAGTACTTC,CATSRGTASGGAETQYF
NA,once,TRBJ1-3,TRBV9,TGTGCCAGCAGCGGGAGGGACTCTGGAAACACCATATATTTT,CASSGRDSGNTIYF
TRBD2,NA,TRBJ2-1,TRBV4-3,TGCGCCAGCAGCCACCAGAGCGGGGGGGCATCCAATGAGCAGTTCTTC,CASSHQSGGASNEQFF
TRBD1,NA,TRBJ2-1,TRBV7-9,TGTGCCAGCAGCTTCGAGACAGGGGGTGAGCAGTTCTTC,CASSFETGGEQFF
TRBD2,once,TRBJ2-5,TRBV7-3,TGTGCCAGCAGCTTAATGGGGCGGGGGGCCCAAGAGACCCAGTACTTC,CASSLMGRGAQETQYF
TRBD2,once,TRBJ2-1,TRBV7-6,TGTGCCAGCAGCTTAAACCGACCCGGGGGGGCCTCCTACAATGAGCAGTTCTTC,CASSLNRPGGASYNEQFF
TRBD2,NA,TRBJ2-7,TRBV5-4,TGTGCCAGCAGCTTGCACAGCGGGGGCTTCACCTACGAGCAGTACTTC,CASSLHSGGFTYEQYF
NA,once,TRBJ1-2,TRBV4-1,TGCGCCAGCAGCCCTACCTCACCCGGGAATCTTAACTATGGCTACACCTTC,CASSPTSPGNLNYGYTF
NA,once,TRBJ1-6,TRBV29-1,TGCAGCGTTGATGGGGGGATTTGGGATAATTCACCCCTCCACTTT,CSVDGGIWDNSPLHF
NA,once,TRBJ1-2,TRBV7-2,TGTGCCAGCAGCTTAGATCGGCAGGGCCTATCTAACTATGGCTACACCTTC,CASSLDRQGLSNYGYTF
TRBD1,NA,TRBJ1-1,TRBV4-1,TGCGCCAGCAGCTATAGACAGGGGGAGAACACTGAAGCTTTCTTT,CASSYRQGENTEAFF
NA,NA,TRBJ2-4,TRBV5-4,TGTGCCAGCAGCTTGGGGGGGGAAGCCAAAAACAGTCAGTACTTC,CASSLGGEAKNSQYF
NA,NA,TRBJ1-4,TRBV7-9,TGTGCCAGCAGCGCCTACCATGCGGGCTCTAATGAAAAACTGTTTTTT,CASSAYHAGSNEKLFF